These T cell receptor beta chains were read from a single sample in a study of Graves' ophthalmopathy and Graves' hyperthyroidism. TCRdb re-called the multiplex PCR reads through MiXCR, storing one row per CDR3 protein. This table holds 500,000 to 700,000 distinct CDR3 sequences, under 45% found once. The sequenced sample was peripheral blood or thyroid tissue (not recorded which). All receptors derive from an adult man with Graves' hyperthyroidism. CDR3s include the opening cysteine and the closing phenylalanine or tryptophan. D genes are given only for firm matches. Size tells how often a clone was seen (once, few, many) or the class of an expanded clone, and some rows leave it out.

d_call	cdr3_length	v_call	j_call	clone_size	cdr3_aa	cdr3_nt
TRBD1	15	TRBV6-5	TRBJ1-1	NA	CASSYSIQGGPEAFF	TGTGCCAGCAGTTACTCGATTCAGGGGGGTCCTGAAGCTTTCTTT
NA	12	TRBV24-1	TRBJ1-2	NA	CATSYQGYGYTF	TGTGCCACCAGTTATCAGGGTTACGGCTACACCTTC
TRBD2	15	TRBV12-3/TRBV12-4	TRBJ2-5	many	CASSPGLADGETQYF	TGTGCCAGCAGTCCCGGACTAGCGGACGGTGAGACCCAGTACTTC
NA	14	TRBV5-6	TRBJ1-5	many	CASSGGGWNQPQHF	TGTGCCAGCAGCGGGGGGGGGTGGAATCAGCCCCAGCATTTT
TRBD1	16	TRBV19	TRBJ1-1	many	CASTHVTGQPNTEAFF	TGTGCCAGTACTCATGTGACGGGACAGCCGAACACTGAAGCTTTCTTT
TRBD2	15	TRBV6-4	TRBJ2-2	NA	CASSALAGDTGELFF	TGTGCCAGCAGTGCACTAGCGGGAGACACCGGGGAGCTGTTTTTT
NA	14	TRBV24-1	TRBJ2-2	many	CATSDYRTDGELFF	TGTGCCACCAGTGACTACAGGACGGACGGGGAGCTGTTTTTT
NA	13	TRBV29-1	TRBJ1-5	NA	CSAPDGSNQPQHF	TGCAGCGCTCCCGACGGTAGCAATCAGCCCCAGCATTTT
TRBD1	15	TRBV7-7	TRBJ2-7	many	CASSSSTGVSYEQYF	TGTGCTAGCAGCTCGTCGACAGGGGTCTCCTACGAGCAGTACTTC
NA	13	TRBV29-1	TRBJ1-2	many	CSVRQGGGYGYTF	TGCAGCGTTCGTCAGGGTGGGGGCTATGGCTACACCTTC
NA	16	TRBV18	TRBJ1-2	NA	CASSPLAREANYGYTF	TGTGCCAGCTCACCACTGGCCAGGGAAGCTAACTATGGCTACACCTTC
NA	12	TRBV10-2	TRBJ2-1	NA	CASSEGYNEQFF	TGCGCCAGCAGTGAGGGCTACAATGAGCAGTTCTTC
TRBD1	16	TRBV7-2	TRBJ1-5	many	CASSLNGQGSNQPQHF	TGTGCCAGCAGCTTAAACGGACAGGGCTCCAACCAGCCCCAGCATTTT
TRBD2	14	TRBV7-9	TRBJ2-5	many	CASSSRSGRGTQYF	TGTGCCAGCAGCTCCCGCAGCGGGAGAGGGACCCAGTACTTC
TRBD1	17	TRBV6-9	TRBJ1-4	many	CASSYFGTGDSNEKLFF	TGTGCCAGCAGTTATTTTGGGACAGGGGATTCTAATGAAAAACTGTTTTTT
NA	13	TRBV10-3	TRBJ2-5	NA	CAICEARVETQYF	TGTGCCATTTGTGAGGCCAGGGTTGAGACCCAGTACTTC
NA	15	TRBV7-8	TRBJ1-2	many	CASSLVYRPDYGYTF	TGTGCCAGCAGCTTAGTCTACCGGCCGGACTATGGCTACACCTTC
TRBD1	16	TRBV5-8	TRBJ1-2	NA	CASSVAGDSLIKGYTF	TGTGCCAGCAGCGTAGCGGGGGACAGTCTGATCAAAGGCTACACCTTC
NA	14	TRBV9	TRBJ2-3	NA	CASSVEGSGDTQYF	TGTGCCAGCAGCGTAGAAGGATCGGGAGATACGCAGTATTTT
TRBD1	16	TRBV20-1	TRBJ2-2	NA	CSARGRDRGNTGELFF	TGCAGTGCTAGGGGTCGGGACAGGGGGAACACCGGGGAGCTGTTTTTT
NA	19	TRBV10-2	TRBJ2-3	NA	CASSMTGLLQSPSTDTQYF	TGCGCCAGCAGCATGACTGGACTGCTGCAATCTCCTAGCACAGATACGCAGTATTTT
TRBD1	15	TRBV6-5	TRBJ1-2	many	CASSYSDRGNYGYTF	TGTGCCAGCAGTTACTCTGACAGGGGCAACTATGGCTACACCTTC
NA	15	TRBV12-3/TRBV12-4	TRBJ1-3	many	CASSLGRVPGNTIYF	TGTGCCAGCAGTTTAGGCCGAGTTCCAGGAAACACCATATATTTT
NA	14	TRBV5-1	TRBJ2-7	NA	CASSLPGLSYEQYF	TGCGCCAGCAGCTTGCCCGGGCTCTCCTACGAGCAGTACTTC
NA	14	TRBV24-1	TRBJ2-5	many	CATSDLAAQETQYF	TGTGCCACCAGTGATTTAGCGGCCCAAGAGACCCAGTACTTC
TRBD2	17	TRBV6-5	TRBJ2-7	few	CASSYSRGLAGSYEQYF	TGTGCCAGCAGTTACTCTAGGGGACTAGCGGGCTCCTACGAGCAGTACTTC
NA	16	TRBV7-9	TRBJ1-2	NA	CASSLAGTRANYGYTF	TGTGCCAGCAGCTTAGCTGGGACGAGAGCTAACTATGGCTACACCTTC
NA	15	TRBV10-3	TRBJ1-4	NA	CASSEAQATNEKLFF	TGTGCCAGCAGTGAAGCGCAGGCAACTAATGAAAAACTGTTTTTT